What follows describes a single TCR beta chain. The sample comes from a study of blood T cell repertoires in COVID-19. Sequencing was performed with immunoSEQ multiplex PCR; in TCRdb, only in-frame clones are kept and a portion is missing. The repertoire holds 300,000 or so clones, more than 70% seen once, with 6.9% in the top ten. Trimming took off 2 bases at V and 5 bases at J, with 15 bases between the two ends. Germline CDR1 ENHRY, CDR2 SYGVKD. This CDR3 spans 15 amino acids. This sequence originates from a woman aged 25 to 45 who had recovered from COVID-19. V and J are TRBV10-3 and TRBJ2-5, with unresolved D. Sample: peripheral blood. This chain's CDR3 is CAISEATTPGETQYF. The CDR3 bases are TGTGCCATCAGTGAGGCAACTACCCCCGGGGAGACCCAGTACTTC.